The 18 T cell receptor beta chains below come from one sample, sequenced in a study of Ad26.COV2.S vaccination and SARS-CoV-2 variants. Method: immunoSEQ multiplex PCR; TCRdb's copy keeps in-frame clones and lacks some. This sample yields approximately 350,000 clones, of which about 83% are seen a single time; just under 7.5% belongs to the top ten. Treatment noted: some 20 received Ad26.COV2.S at low or high dose, single or two shots; several received placebo; per-sample allocation not given. The samples were gathered on day 63 after the first injection of vaccine or placebo. Here the sequenced sample was peripheral blood, taken in a trial of Ad26.COV2.S vaccine versus placebo. Receptors originate from a person aged 18-60 years who received the Ad26.COV2.S COVID-19 vaccine or a placebo.

The chain couples TRBV6-5 to TRBJ1-5; weak D call: TRBD1 (6 bases). Germline V gene sequence: CDR1 MNHEY, CDR2 SVGAGI. Trimming left V 2 bases short and J 4 bases short, with 9 bases between. CDR3 length equals 14 residues. The CDR3 coding sequence is TGTGCCAGCAGTTACCGGGGGGCGAATCAGCCCCAGCATTTT. Translated: CASSYRGANQPQHF.

V usage is TRBV21-1 and J usage is TRBJ1-2. TRBV21-1 represents a pseudogene. The length of the CDR3 is 14 residues. Written as DNA, the CDR3 is TGTGCCAGCAGCAAAGCCGGAGCAAACTATGGCTACACCTTC. The encoded protein is CASSKAGANYGYTF.

The chain links TRBV20-1 to TRBJ1-2, with no clear D. The CDR3 consists of 11 residues. V was clipped by 6 bases and J by 6 bases, with 11 bases between them. Per the germline V gene, CDR1 is DFQATT and CDR2 is SNEGSKA (reference sequence). In DNA form, the CDR3 reads TGCAGTGCCGGGGAGCCGGATGGCTACACCTTC. It is translated as CSAGEPDGYTF.

The CDR3 loop is CASRQQDRGRTEAFF. CDR3 in DNA: TGTGCCAGCAGACAACAAGACAGGGGAAGGACTGAAGCTTTCTTT. V is TRBV6-5 and J is TRBJ1-1; 8 bases align to TRBD1. From germline, CDR1 is MNHEY and CDR2 SVGAGI. V lost 6 bases to trimming and J lost 5 bases; unmatched junction nucleotides: 11. The length of the CDR3 is 15 residues.

The chain uses TRBV11-2 and TRBJ2-7; a possible D gene is TRBD1 (8 bases). Germline CDR1 is SGHAT and CDR2 is FQNNGV. This CDR3 spans 15 amino acids. The V gene lost 5 bases and the J gene lost 5 bases, with 19 bases spanning the gap. DNA of the CDR3: TGTGCCAGCAGCCCATTAACAGGGGGGGTCAACGAGCAGTACTTC. This sequence encodes CASSPLTGGVNEQYF.

This clone is a singleton in its sample. The chain has TRBV5-1 and TRBJ1-6, with TRBD1 as a possible D gene (5 bases). Germline V gene lookup returns CDR1 SGHRS and CDR2 YFSETQ. The CDR3 consists of 12 residues. Trimming removed 2 bases at V and 10 bases at J, with 7 bases between. The DNA of the CDR3 is TGCGCCAGCAGCTTAGACAGATCACCCCTCCACTTT. It yields the protein CASSLDRSPLHF.

V usage is TRBV23-1 and J usage is TRBJ1-1, with 8 bases identical to TRBD1. TRBV23-1 is an ORF, with its function uncertain. With 2 bases clipped from V and 5 bases from J, the junction kept 10 bases outside the gene matches. This CDR3 region has 16 residues. The CDR3 DNA sequence: TGCGCCAGCAGTCAAAAAGGACAGGGTGGGCGAACTGAAGCTTTCTTT. Translation: CASSQKGQGGRTEAFF.

The chain carries TRBV7-2 and TRBJ2-1; 16 bases line up with TRBD2. The V gene end was trimmed by 5 bases and the J gene end by 7 bases; junction bases not matched to a gene: 5. The CDR3 runs to 16 residues. CDR1 is SGHTA and CDR2 is FQGNSA in the germline V gene. The CDR3: CASSPMGLAGGNEQFF. The CDR3 DNA sequence: TGTGCCAGCAGCCCTATGGGACTAGCGGGGGGGAATGAGCAGTTCTTC.

The table lists this clone with a few counts. V and J are TRBV19 and TRBJ1-1; D is ambiguous. Trimming took 6 bases from V and 2 from J, leaving 16 bases between them. The length of the CDR3 is 15 residues. The germline V gene has CDR1 LNHDA and CDR2 SQIVND (reference sequence). For the CDR3, the DNA is TGTGCCAGTAGCGAGAGGTTTCCCTTAAACACTGAAGCTTTCTTT. The encoded protein is CASSERFPLNTEAFF.

The chain recombines TRBV11-2 with TRBJ2-5; D gene uncertain. Germline loops: CDR1 SGHAT, CDR2 FQNNGV. The CDR3 covers 13 residues. V was cut by 4 bases and J by 2 bases, with 8 bases left in between. The CDR3 protein is CASSYGSQETQYF. The CDR3 DNA reads as TGTGCCAGCAGCTACGGGTCTCAAGAGACCCAGTACTTC.

The CDR3 nucleotides read TGCAGCGTCTCCGTTCATTTGAACACTGAAGCTTTCTTT. Its protein product is CSVSVHLNTEAFF. V is TRBV29-1 and J is TRBJ1-1; D ambiguous. Germline CDR1 is SQVTM and CDR2 is ANQGSEA. There are 13 residues in the CDR3. Trimming left V 6 bases short and J 0 bases short, with 11 bases between. Full variable domain (remainder filled in from reference TRBV29-1 and TRBJ1-1): SAVISQKPSRDICQRGTSLTIQCQVDSQVTMMFWYRQQPGQSLTLIATANQGSEATYESGFVIDKFPISRPNLTFSTLTVSNMSPEDSSIYLCSVSVHLNTEAFFGQGTRLTVV.

V usage is TRBV4-1 and J usage is TRBJ1-4; 8 nucleotides line up with TRBD1. Germline assignment: CDR1 MGHRA and CDR2 YSYEKL. With V trimmed by 5 bases and J by 6 bases, 5 bases remained unmatched. The CDR3 has 14 amino acids. As DNA, the CDR3 is TGCGCCAGCAGCGTCAGGGGGCGCGATGAAAAACTGTTTTTT. Protein: CASSVRGRDEKLFF.

This clone was counted a few times. The chain uses TRBV30 and TRBJ1-6, with D perhaps TRBD1 (5 bases). V was pared by 2 bases and J by 9 bases, with 14 bases between. The CDR3 covers 14 residues. Looked up from germline, CDR1 is GTSNPN and CDR2 is SVGIG (reference sequence). CDR3 residues: CAWSKAQVPSPLHF. The DNA of the CDR3 is TGTGCCTGGAGTAAGGCACAGGTCCCTTCACCCCTCCACTTT.

The CDR3 sequence: CASSEGARETQYF. CDR3 DNA: TGTGCCAGCAGTGAAGGAGCGAGGGAGACCCAGTACTTC. The chain carries TRBV14 and TRBJ2-5; no definite D call. The CDR3 runs 13 residues. V lost 6 bases to trimming and J lost 5 bases, with 13 bases between them. Germline CDR1 reads SGHDN; CDR2 reads FVKESK.

The chain carries TRBV7-9 and TRBJ1-1; no definite D call. V shed 6 bases and J shed 2 bases, with 4 bases lying between them. CDR1 and CDR2 from the germline V gene are SEHNR and FQNEAQ (reference sequence). The CDR3 loop spans 11 amino acids. The CDR3 sequence is CASRSNTEAFF. The CDR3 nucleotides are TGTGCCAGCAGATCTAACACTGAAGCTTTCTTT.

V is TRBV5-5 and J is TRBJ1-2; D call uncertain. Trimming cost V 1 base and J 4 bases, with 11 bases left between them. CDR1 is SGHKS and CDR2 is YYEKEE in the germline V gene (reference sequence). The CDR3 sequence is 14 residues long. The CDR3 DNA is TGTGCCAGCAGCTTGTTAACAGAGTCCTATGGCTACACCTTC. It specifies CASSLLTESYGYTF.

This clone was seen a single time. V is TRBV24-1 and J is TRBJ1-5, with D possibly TRBD1 on 5 matching bases. The CDR3 runs to 13 residues. Trimming took off 5 bases at V and 7 bases at J, with 11 bases between the two ends. CDR1 and CDR2 (germline): KGHDR, SFDVKD. CDR3 bases: TGTGCCACCAGTGTCCAGGGTTGGCAGCCCCAGCATTTT. Its translation: CATSVQGWQPQHF.

V and J are TRBV15 and TRBJ1-4, with D perhaps matching TRBD1 (5 bases). In germline, CDR1 is LNHNV, CDR2 YYDKDF (reference sequence). The CDR3 runs 16 residues. Trimming left V 0 bases short and J 1 base short, with 9 bases between. The CDR3 spells CATSRDHQGTNEKLFF. Written as DNA, the CDR3 is TGTGCCACCAGCAGAGATCATCAGGGAACTAATGAAAAACTGTTTTTT.